This T cell receptor (beta chain) was identified in a study of CD8 T cells in Susac syndrome. The overall study: Sequencing included Susac syndrome patients, roughly 6 of them with active disease and roughly eight in remission.

The table lists this clonotype with a count of one. The CDR3 spans 15 residues. Per the germline V gene, CDR1 is MNHEY and CDR2 is SMNVEV (reference sequence). V was trimmed by 0 bases and J by 4 bases, leaving 12 bases between them. RNA amounts of about 0.5 to 1 ug underwent reverse transcription with random hexamers. TCRdb re-called the immunoSEQ multiplex PCR reads with MiXCR, one entry per CDR3 protein. This sample yields some 240,000 distinct CDR3 sequences, of which 90% to 97% are seen a single time; about 0.095% belongs to the top ten. The sequence was obtained from a human donor with Susac syndrome. Sequenced: CD4+ T cells from PBMCs. This sequence joins TRBV27 and TRBJ1-1; D is unclear. The CDR3 loop reads CASSLSTLTSTEAFF. The CDR3, as DNA: TGTGCCAGCAGTTTATCCACTCTCACATCCACTGAAGCTTTCTTT.